This T cell receptor beta chain was identified in a study of Ad26.COV2.S vaccination and SARS-CoV-2 variants. About the research overall: Dosing was one shot or two shots 56 days apart.

Treatment in this sample: 15 to 20 received Ad26.COV2.S at low or high dose, single or two shots; 5 received placebo; per-sample allocation not given. Day 63 following the first vaccine or placebo injection was when the samples were taken. Vaccination employed an Ad26 vector expressing the Wuhan-strain SARS-CoV-2 spike. V lost 2 bases, J lost 0 bases, and 9 bases lay in between. Germline V lookup: CDR1 SGDLS, CDR2 YYNGEE. The CDR3 has 15 amino acids. Generated by immunoSEQ multiplex PCR, the TCRdb table keeps only in-frame clones and is missing some. The data show some 480,000 clones, roughly nine tenths seen once.

The chain uses TRBV9 and TRBJ1-3, with D hard to call. Here the sequenced sample was peripheral blood, taken in a trial of Ad26.COV2.S vaccine versus placebo. The origin of this receptor is a person between 18 and 60 years old who received the Ad26.COV2.S COVID-19 vaccine or a placebo. The CDR3: CASSVKAGSGNTIYF. CDR3 coding DNA: TGTGCCAGCAGCGTCAAGGCAGGCTCTGGAAACACCATATATTTT.